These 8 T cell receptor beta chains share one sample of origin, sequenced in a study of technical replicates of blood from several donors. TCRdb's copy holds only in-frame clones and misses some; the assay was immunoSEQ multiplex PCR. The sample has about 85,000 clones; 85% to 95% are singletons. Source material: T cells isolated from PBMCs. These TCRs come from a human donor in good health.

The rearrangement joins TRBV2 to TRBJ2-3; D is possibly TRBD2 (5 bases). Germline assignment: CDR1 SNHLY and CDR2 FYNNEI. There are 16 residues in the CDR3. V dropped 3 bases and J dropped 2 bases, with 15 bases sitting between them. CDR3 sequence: CASSEEVVITTDTQYF. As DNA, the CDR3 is TGTGCCAGCAGTGAGGAGGTGGTGATTACCACAGATACGCAGTATTTT.

CDR3 region: CASSPTGTSGSSSYEQYF. The CDR3 coding sequence is TGTGCCAGCTCACCGACCGGGACTAGCGGGAGTTCCTCCTACGAGCAGTACTTC. The chain has TRBV18 and TRBJ2-7, with 14 bases aligning to TRBD2. The CDR3 loop spans 18 amino acids. CDR1 and CDR2 from the germline V gene are KGHSH and LQKENI. Trimming cost V 3 bases and J 0 bases; bases outside gene matches: 7.

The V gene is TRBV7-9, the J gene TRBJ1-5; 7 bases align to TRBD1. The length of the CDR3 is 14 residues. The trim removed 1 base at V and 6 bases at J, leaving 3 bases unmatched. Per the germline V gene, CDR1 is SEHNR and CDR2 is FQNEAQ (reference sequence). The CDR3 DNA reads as TGTGCCAGCAGCTTAGAAGGGGGCTTTCAGCCCCAGCATTTT. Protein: CASSLEGGFQPQHF.

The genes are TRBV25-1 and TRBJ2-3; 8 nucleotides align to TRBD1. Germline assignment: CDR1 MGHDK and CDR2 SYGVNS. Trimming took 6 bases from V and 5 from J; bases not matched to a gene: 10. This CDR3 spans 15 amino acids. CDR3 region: CASSAIGTGQDTQYF. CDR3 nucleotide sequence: TGTGCCAGCAGCGCCATTGGGACAGGCCAAGATACGCAGTATTTT.

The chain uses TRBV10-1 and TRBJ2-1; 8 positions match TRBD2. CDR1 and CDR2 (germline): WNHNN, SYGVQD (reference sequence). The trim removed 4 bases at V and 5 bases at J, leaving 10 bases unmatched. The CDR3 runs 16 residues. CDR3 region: CASSGGVAGSNNEQFF. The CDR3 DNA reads TGCGCCAGCAGTGGTGGGGTAGCGGGGTCTAACAATGAGCAGTTCTTC.

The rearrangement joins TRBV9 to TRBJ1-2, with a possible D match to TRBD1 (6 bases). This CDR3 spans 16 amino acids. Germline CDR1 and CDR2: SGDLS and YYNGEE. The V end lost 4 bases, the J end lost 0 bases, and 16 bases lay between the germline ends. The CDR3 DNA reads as TGTGCCAGCAGCTCAAGAGGGGGTCCCCCTAACTATGGCTACACCTTC. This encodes CASSSRGGPPNYGYTF.

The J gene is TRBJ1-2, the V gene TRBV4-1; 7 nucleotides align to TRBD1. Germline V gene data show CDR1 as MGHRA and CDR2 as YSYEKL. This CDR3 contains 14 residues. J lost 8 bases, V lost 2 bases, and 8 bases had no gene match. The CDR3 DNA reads TGCGCCAGCAGCCAACCGACAGGGATGAGGGGCTACACCTTC. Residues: CASSQPTGMRGYTF.

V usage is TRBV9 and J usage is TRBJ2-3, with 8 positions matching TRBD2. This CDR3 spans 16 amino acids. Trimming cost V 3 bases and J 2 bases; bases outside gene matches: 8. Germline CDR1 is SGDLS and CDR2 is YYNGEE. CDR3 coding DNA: TGTGCCAGCAGCGATATGGGCGGGGGGACCACAGATACGCAGTATTTT. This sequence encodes CASSDMGGGTTDTQYF. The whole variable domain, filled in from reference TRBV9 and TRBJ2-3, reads DSGVTQTPKHLITATGQRVTLRCSPRSGDLSVYWYQQSLDQGLQFLIQYYNGEERAKGNILERFSAQQFPDLHSELNLSSLELGDSALYFCASSDMGGGTTDTQYFGPGTRLTVL.